The 28 T cell receptor beta chains given below trace back to one sample, sequenced in a study of neurological immune-mediated disorders. Described time point: technical triplicate 2. TCRdb re-derived calls from the 5' RACE reads in MiXCR, one entry per CDR3 protein. In the table there are tens of thousands of distinct CDR3 sequences, under 30% of which are singletons. The sample taken for sequencing was PBMCs. These receptor sequences come from a man aged 60 to 69 with HTLV-1-associated myelopathy (HAM/TSP).

This clonotype was picked up many times. The chain joins TRBV20-1 to TRBJ1-2, with D maybe TRBD1 (5 bases). Between the trimmed V and J ends, which lost 4 bases and 2 bases, there was a span of 14 bases. This CDR3 comprises 14 residues. Germline CDR1 reads DFQATT; CDR2 reads SNEGSKA (reference sequence). Written as DNA, the CDR3 is TGCAGTGCTACGGAGGGAGCAGGGAACTATGGCTACACCTTC. Translating it yields CSATEGAGNYGYTF.

The table lists this clonotype with many counts. The J gene is TRBJ2-1, the V gene TRBV6-5; D gene ambiguous. Germline V gene data show CDR1 as MNHEY and CDR2 as SVGAGI. Trimming cost V 6 bases and J 1 base, with 7 bases left between them. The CDR3 extends over 13 amino acids. CDR3 nucleotides: TGTGCCAGCAGCCGTTCATCCTACAATGAGCAGTTCTTC. Protein sequence: CASSRSSYNEQFF.

The chain uses TRBV7-2 and TRBJ2-2, with D hard to call. Germline CDR1 SGHTA, CDR2 FQGNSA. V was trimmed by 0 bases and J by 4 bases, leaving 3 bases between them. This CDR3 is 13 amino acids long. The CDR3 DNA follows: TGTGCCAGCAGCTTAGCGCGCACCGGGGAGCTGTTTTTT. Encoded protein: CASSLARTGELFF.

This clonotype was detected ten times or more. V and J are TRBV20-1 and TRBJ2-1; the match to TRBD2 covers 14 bases. J lost 1 base, V lost 6 bases, and 5 bases had no gene match. In germline, CDR1 is DFQATT, CDR2 SNEGSKA (reference sequence). The CDR3 is 16 amino acids. CDR3 amino acids: CSARLAGGLSYNEQFF. CDR3 in DNA: TGCAGTGCAAGACTAGCGGGAGGGCTTTCCTACAATGAGCAGTTCTTC.

This clonotype has at least ten counts. The J gene is TRBJ1-5, the V gene TRBV6-1; D remains unclear. Trimming shortened V by 3 bases and J by 6 bases, and 12 bases separated the two germline ends. The CDR3 contains 14 residues. Looked up from germline, CDR1 is MNHNS and CDR2 is SASEGT. The CDR3 sequence: CASSDLAGFQPQHF. In DNA form, the CDR3 reads TGTGCCAGCAGTGATCTGGCCGGCTTTCAGCCCCAGCATTTT.

This clonotype was seen ten or more times. CDR3 loop: CASSLTGGPSAGNEQFF. CDR3 coding DNA: TGTGCCAGCAGCTTGACGGGAGGGCCCTCGGCTGGGAATGAGCAGTTCTTC. The chain carries TRBV5-6 and TRBJ2-1; 8 nucleotides agree with TRBD2. This CDR3 contains 17 residues. Germline values: CDR1 SGHDT, CDR2 YYEEEE. Trimming removed 1 base from V and 7 bases from J; junction bases left unmatched: 13. Combining the CDR3 with reference TRBV5-6 and TRBJ2-1 gives the whole variable domain DAGVTQSPTHLIKTRGQQVTLRCSPKSGHDTVSWYQQALGQGPQFIFQYYEEEERQRGNFPDRFSGHQFPNYSSELNVNALLLGDSALYLCASSLTGGPSAGNEQFFGPGTRLTVL.

This clonotype was observed at least ten times. This chain links TRBV5-1 with TRBJ2-5, with 12 bases identical to TRBD1. The J segment lost 4 bases and the V segment lost 0 bases, leaving 7 bases of the junction unmatched. CDR3 length equals 17 residues. CDR1 is SGHRS, CDR2 YFSETQ, per germline. The CDR3 DNA reads as TGCGCCAGCAGCTTGGAGTCGGGACAGGGGGCTTCAGAGACCCAGTACTTC. This encodes CASSLESGQGASETQYF.

This clonotype was seen many times. The chain is built from TRBV2 and TRBJ2-3, with D possibly matching TRBD2 (5 bases). The CDR3 has 14 residues. The germline gives CDR1 SNHLY, CDR2 FYNNEI. The V gene lost 8 bases and the J gene lost 2 bases, with 14 bases spanning the gap. The CDR3 DNA sequence: TGTGCCAGCCCTGGACTCCTCTTCACAGATACGCAGTATTTT. Encoded protein: CASPGLLFTDTQYF.

At least ten counts were recorded for this clonotype. This chain joins TRBV7-2 and TRBJ2-1, with TRBD2 as a possible D gene (6 bases). CDR3 length equals 13 residues. Trimming took off 5 bases at V and 12 bases at J, with 17 bases between the two ends. Per the germline V gene, CDR1 is SGHTA and CDR2 is FQGNSA. The CDR3 DNA follows: TGTGCCAGCAGCCCTTCTAGCGCGGGAAGGCAGTTCTTC. Its translation is CASSPSSAGRQFF.

This clonotype was counted at least ten times. The chain uses TRBV19 and TRBJ1-1; D is perhaps TRBD1 (5 bases). With 10 bases removed from V and 10 bases from J, the gap between germline ends came to 22 bases. This CDR3 contains 13 residues. Germline values: CDR1 LNHDA, CDR2 SQIVND (reference sequence). The CDR3, as DNA: TGTGCCACCCGACCGGGACCTGGCTGGGGAGCTTTCTTT. This sequence encodes CATRPGPGWGAFF.

This clonotype was seen more than once but under ten times. Relative to the germline gene, one junction end is altered; a read error may explain this. The chain joins TRBV6-6 to TRBJ1-2; TRBD1 aligns across 9 bases. The CDR3 runs 15 residues. Germline CDR1 MNHNY, CDR2 SVGAGI (reference sequence). The CDR3 region has the DNA TGTGCCTCCCGTAAACCGGGACAGGGTTACTACGGCTACACCTTC. Protein: CASRKPGQGYYGYTF.

The DNA of the CDR3 is TGCGCCAGCAGCTTTATGGGCCAGGGGAATGAGCAGTTCTTC. Residues: CASSFMGQGNEQFF. The chain combines TRBV5-1 with TRBJ2-1; D perhaps matches TRBD1 (6 bases). Germline assignment: CDR1 SGHRS and CDR2 YFSETQ. There are 14 residues in the CDR3. V lost 2 bases, J lost 7 bases, and 13 bases lay in between. Supplemented by reference TRBV5-1 and TRBJ2-1, the full variable domain reads KAGVTQTPRYLIKTRGQQVTLSCSPISGHRSVSWYQQTPGQGLQFLFEYFSETQRNKGNFPGRFSGRQFSNSRSEMNVSTLELGDSALYLCASSFMGQGNEQFFGPGTRLTVL.

The chain combines TRBV12-3 or TRBV12-4 with TRBJ2-7; no firm D call. CDR3 length: 14 amino acids. The V and J ends lost 1 base and 0 bases respectively, with 7 bases between them. The CDR3 bases are TGTGCCAGCAGTTTAGTTTCAGCCTCCTACGAGCAGTACTTC. It is translated as CASSLVSASYEQYF.

This clonotype appeared a few times. The gene calls are TRBV15 and TRBJ2-2; 10 bases align to TRBD1. Looked up from germline, CDR1 is LNHNV and CDR2 is YYDKDF (reference sequence). This CDR3 is 15 amino acids long. The J segment lost 4 bases and the V segment lost 5 bases, leaving 4 bases of the junction unmatched. The CDR3 is CATSPRDRGTGELFF. The CDR3 DNA follows: TGTGCCACCAGCCCCCGGGACAGGGGCACCGGGGAGCTGTTTTTT.

This clonotype was found many times. DNA of the CDR3: TGCGCCAGCAGCTTGCTAGCGGACAAATACAATGAGCAGTTCTTC. Translated: CASSLLADKYNEQFF. The chain joins TRBV5-1 to TRBJ2-1, with 7 positions matching TRBD2. The germline V gene encodes CDR1 SGHRS and CDR2 YFSETQ. V lost 1 base to trimming and J lost 4 bases; unmatched junction nucleotides: 5. The CDR3 has 15 residues.

There are a few counts of this clonotype. V is TRBV19 and J is TRBJ2-3, with TRBD1 identical over 8 bases. J lost 2 bases, V lost 5 bases, and 12 bases had no gene match. Germline V CDR1 and CDR2: LNHDA, SQIVND (reference sequence). The CDR3 has 17 amino acids. CDR3 sequence (DNA): TGTGCCAGTAGTGACTCCCTCCGGGACAGGTTCACAGATACGCAGTATTTT. It codes for CASSDSLRDRFTDTQYF. Variable domain in full (rest from reference TRBV19 and TRBJ2-3): DGGITQSPKYLFRKEGQNVTLSCEQNLNHDAMYWYRQDPGQGLRLIYYSQIVNDFQKGDIAEGYSVSREKKESFPLTVTSAQKNPTAFYLCASSDSLRDRFTDTQYFGPGTRLTVL.

The sample holds a few counts of this clonotype. The CDR3 here is CATQNPLARVTSTDTQYF. The CDR3 nucleotides are TGCGCCACCCAAAACCCTCTGGCTAGAGTTACTAGCACAGATACGCAGTATTTT. This chain joins TRBV4-1 and TRBJ2-3, with D hard to call. CDR3 length: 18 amino acids. CDR1 MGHRA and CDR2 YSYEKL come from the germline V gene. Trimming removed 10 bases from V and 0 bases from J, with 26 bases in between.

This clonotype was observed at least ten times. The J gene is TRBJ2-5, the V gene TRBV2, with TRBD2 identical over 13 bases. This CDR3 has 16 amino acids. The germline V gene has CDR1 SNHLY and CDR2 FYNNEI. J lost 4 bases, V lost 8 bases, and 10 bases had no gene match. The CDR3 region has the DNA TGTGCCAGCGGGAGGACTAGCGGGAGACAAATAGAGACCCAGTACTTC. This encodes CASGRTSGRQIETQYF.

This clonotype appeared many times. The rearrangement links TRBV29-1 to TRBJ1-1; D gene ambiguous. Germline CDR1 is SQVTM and CDR2 is ANQGSEA. Trimming took 7 bases from V and 4 from J, leaving 10 bases between them. The CDR3 has 11 amino acids. The CDR3 DNA reads TGCAGCGCAAAAATTGGCACTGAAGCTTTCTTT. Amino acids: CSAKIGTEAFF.

This clonotype was recorded at least ten times. This chain uses TRBV3-1 with TRBJ2-1; TRBD2 aligns across 7 bases. V was pared by 5 bases and J by 3 bases, with 13 bases of the junction left unmatched. Germline V lookup: CDR1 LGHDT, CDR2 YNNKEL (reference sequence). The CDR3 length is 17 residues. CDR3 loop: CASSESGTRRLYNEQFF. CDR3 in DNA: TGTGCCAGCAGCGAGAGCGGGACGCGAAGGCTCTACAATGAGCAGTTCTTC.

This clonotype was counted ten times or more. This chain joins TRBV5-1 and TRBJ2-1, with D maybe TRBD1 (6 bases). The CDR3 is made up of 14 amino acids. CDR1 and CDR2 (germline): SGHRS, YFSETQ. Trimming took 0 bases from V and 9 from J, leaving 13 bases between them. The CDR3 nucleotides are TGCGCCAGCAGCTTGGGTACAGGGCTTAGTGAGCAGTTCTTC. It encodes CASSLGTGLSEQFF.

This clonotype has at least ten counts. V is TRBV27 and J is TRBJ1-3; D unclear. Trimming left V 2 bases short and J 5 bases short, with 13 bases between. CDR3 length: 15 residues. Germline-derived CDR1 and CDR2 are MNHEY and SMNVEV (reference sequence). CDR3 amino acids: CASSLAGGSRNTIYF. The CDR3 region has the DNA TGTGCCAGCAGTTTAGCAGGCGGCAGTAGAAACACCATATATTTT.

With regard to this clonotype: A read error may be the cause here, since a much bigger clone is one base away. The chain joins TRBV5-1 to TRBJ2-1, with D perhaps being TRBD1 or TRBD2 (5 bases each). The CDR3 runs 14 residues. CDR1 and CDR2 (germline): SGHRS, YFSETQ. Between the trimmed V and J ends, which lost 0 bases and 13 bases, there was a span of 17 bases. DNA of the CDR3: TGCGCCAGCAGCTTGGTCCGGGGCGGAGAGACCCAGTTCTTC. Its protein product is CASSLVRGGETQFF.

At least ten counts were recorded for this clonotype. The rearrangement joins TRBV5-8 to TRBJ2-2, with TRBD1 matching 8 bases. The CDR3 loop spans 14 amino acids. The V gene end was trimmed by 5 bases and the J gene end by 5 bases; junction bases not matched to a gene: 5. CDR1 is SGHTS, CDR2 YDEGEE, per germline. This CDR3 is CASRWTGTTGELFF. The CDR3, as DNA: TGTGCCAGCAGATGGACAGGGACGACCGGGGAGCTGTTTTTT.

This clonotype occurred many times. This chain uses TRBV15 with TRBJ2-7, with 9 positions matching TRBD1. CDR3 length: 15 amino acids. Trimming cost V 5 bases and J 1 base; bases outside gene matches: 6. Germline values: CDR1 LNHNV, CDR2 YYDKDF (reference sequence). CDR3 nucleotide sequence: TGTGCCACCAGCGGCGGGACAGGGAGGTCCTACGAGCAGTACTTC. Translating it yields CATSGGTGRSYEQYF.

The chain is built from TRBV6-5 and TRBJ1-1, with 8 bases lining up with TRBD1. This CDR3 contains 14 residues. The trim removed 5 bases at V and 6 bases at J, leaving 8 bases unmatched. CDR1 is MNHEY and CDR2 is SVGAGI in the germline V gene. The CDR3 DNA sequence: TGTGCCAGCAGTCGAACCCAGGGGGCGGCTGAAGCTTTCTTT. This gives the protein CASSRTQGAAEAFF.

This chain connects TRBV7-9 to TRBJ2-5; 14 bases are a match to TRBD2. This CDR3 contains 16 residues. V lost 5 bases to trimming and J lost 0 bases; unmatched junction nucleotides: 2. Per the germline V gene, CDR1 is SEHNR and CDR2 is FQNEAQ (reference sequence). CDR3 region: CASSVGLAGDQETQYF. The DNA for the CDR3 is TGTGCCAGCAGCGTGGGACTAGCGGGAGACCAAGAGACCCAGTACTTC.

The J gene is TRBJ1-1, the V gene TRBV4-1; 7 bases map to TRBD1. The CDR3 totals 14 residues. V trimming: 0 bases; J trimming: 9 bases; junction bases outside the gene matches: 7. In germline, CDR1 is MGHRA, CDR2 YSYEKL. CDR3 DNA sequence: TGCGCCAGCAGCCAAGACGTTGAGACAGGGCAAGCTTTCTTT. Translated, it gives CASSQDVETGQAFF.